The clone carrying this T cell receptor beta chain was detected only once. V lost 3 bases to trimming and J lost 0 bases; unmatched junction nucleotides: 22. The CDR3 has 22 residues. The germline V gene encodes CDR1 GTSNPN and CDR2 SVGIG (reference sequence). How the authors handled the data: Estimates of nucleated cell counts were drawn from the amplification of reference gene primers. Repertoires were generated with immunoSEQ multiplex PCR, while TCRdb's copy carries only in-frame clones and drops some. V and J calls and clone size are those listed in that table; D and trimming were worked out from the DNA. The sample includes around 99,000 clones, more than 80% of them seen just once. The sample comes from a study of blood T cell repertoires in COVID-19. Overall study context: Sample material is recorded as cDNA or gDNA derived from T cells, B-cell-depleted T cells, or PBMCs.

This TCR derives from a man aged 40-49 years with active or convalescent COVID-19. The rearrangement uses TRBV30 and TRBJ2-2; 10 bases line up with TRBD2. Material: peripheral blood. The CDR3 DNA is TGTGCCTGGAGAGGAGAAGCAACGCAAGCGGGAGGGAGAAACGCGAACACCGGGGAGCTGTTTTTT. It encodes CAWRGEATQAGGRNANTGELFF. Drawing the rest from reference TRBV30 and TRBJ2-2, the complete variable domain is SQTIHQWPATLVQPVGSPLSLECTVEGTSNPNLYWYRQAAGRGLQLLFYSVGIGQISSEVPQNLSASRPQDRQFILSSKKLLLSDSGFYLCAWRGEATQAGGRNANTGELFFGEGSRLTVL.